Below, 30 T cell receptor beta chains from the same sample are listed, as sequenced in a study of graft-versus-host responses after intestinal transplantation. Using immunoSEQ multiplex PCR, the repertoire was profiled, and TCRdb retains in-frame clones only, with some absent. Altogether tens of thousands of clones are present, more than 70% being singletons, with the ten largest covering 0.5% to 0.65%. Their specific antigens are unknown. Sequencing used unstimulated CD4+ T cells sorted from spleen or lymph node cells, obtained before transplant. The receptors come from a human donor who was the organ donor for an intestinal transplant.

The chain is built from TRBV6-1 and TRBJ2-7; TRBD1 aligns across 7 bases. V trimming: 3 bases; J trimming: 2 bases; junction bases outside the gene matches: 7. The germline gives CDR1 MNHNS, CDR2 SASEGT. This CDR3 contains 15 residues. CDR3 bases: TGTGCCAGCAGTGACCCCGGGACAGCAACCTACGAGCAGTACTTC. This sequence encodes CASSDPGTATYEQYF.

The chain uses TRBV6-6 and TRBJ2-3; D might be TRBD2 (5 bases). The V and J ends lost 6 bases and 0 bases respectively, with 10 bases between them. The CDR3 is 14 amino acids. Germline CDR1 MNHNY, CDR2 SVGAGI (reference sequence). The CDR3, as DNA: TGTGCCAGCAGCGAGGGATCTAGCACAGATACGCAGTATTTT. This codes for CASSEGSSTDTQYF.

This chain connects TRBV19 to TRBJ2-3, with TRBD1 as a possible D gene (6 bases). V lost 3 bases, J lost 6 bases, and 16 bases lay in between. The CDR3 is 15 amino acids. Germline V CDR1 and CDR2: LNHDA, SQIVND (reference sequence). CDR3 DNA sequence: TGTGCCAGTAGTATTGGACAGAGCCGTATGGATACGCAGTATTTT. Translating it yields CASSIGQSRMDTQYF.

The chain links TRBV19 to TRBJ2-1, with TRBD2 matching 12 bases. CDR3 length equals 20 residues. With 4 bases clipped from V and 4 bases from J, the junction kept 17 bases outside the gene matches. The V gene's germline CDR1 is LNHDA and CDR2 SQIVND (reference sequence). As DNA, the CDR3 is TGTGCCAGTAGTACACGGGGTAAGCTAGCGGGAGGGCGCGGTTACAATGAGCAGTTCTTC. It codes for CASSTRGKLAGGRGYNEQFF.

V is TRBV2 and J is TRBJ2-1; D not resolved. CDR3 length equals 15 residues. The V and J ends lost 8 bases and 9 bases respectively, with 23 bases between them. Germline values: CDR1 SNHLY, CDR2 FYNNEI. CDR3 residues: CASSSGSRSRSEQFF. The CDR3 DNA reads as TGTGCCAGCTCCAGTGGATCACGCTCTAGGAGTGAGCAGTTCTTC. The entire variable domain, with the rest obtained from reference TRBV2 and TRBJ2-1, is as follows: EPEVTQTPSHQVTQMGQEVILRCVPISNHLYFYWYRQILGQKVEFLVSFYNNEISEKSEIFDDQFSVERPDGSNFTLKIRSTKLEDSAMYFCASSSGSRSRSEQFFGPGTRLTVL.

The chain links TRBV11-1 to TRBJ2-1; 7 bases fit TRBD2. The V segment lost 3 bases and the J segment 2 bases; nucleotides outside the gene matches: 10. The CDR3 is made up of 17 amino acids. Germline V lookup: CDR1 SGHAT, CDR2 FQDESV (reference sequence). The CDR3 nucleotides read TGTGCCAGCAGCTTTGCCGCTTCGGCGGGGGCCTACAATGAGCAGTTCTTC. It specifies CASSFAASAGAYNEQFF.

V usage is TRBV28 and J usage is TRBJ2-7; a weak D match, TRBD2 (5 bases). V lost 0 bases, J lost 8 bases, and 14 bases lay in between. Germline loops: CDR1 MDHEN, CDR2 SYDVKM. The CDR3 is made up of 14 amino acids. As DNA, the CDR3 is TGTGCCAGCAGTTTATGGACCGGGGTGGGAAAGCAGTACTTC. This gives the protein CASSLWTGVGKQYF.

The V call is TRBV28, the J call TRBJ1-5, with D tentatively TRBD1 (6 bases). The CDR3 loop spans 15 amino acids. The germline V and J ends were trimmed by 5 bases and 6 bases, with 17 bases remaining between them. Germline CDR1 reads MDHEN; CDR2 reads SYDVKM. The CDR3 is CASSLQGLGSQPQHF. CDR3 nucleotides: TGTGCCAGCAGTCTACAGGGCTTGGGGAGTCAGCCCCAGCATTTT.

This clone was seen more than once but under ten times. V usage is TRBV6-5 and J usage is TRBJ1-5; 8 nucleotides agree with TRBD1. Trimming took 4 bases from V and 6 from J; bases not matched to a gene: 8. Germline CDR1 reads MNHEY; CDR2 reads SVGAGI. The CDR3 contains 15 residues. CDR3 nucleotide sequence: TGTGCCAGCAGTTTCACAGGGGGATCTGGTCAGCCCCAGCATTTT. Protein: CASSFTGGSGQPQHF.

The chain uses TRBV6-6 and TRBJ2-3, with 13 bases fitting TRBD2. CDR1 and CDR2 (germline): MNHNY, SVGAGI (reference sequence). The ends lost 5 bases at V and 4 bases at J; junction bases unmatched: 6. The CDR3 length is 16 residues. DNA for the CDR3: TGTGCCAGCAGTACCGGACTAGCGGGAGTCCCAGATACGCAGTATTTT. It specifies CASSTGLAGVPDTQYF.

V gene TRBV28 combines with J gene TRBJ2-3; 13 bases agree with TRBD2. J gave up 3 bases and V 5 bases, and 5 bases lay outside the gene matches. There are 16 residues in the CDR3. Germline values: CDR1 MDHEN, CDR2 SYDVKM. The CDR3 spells CASSPGLAGVTDTQYF. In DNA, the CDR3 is TGTGCCAGCAGTCCAGGACTAGCGGGAGTAACAGATACGCAGTATTTT.

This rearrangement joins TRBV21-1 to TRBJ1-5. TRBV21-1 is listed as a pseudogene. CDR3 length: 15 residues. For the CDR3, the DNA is TGTGCCAGCAGCAAAGGCGGGTACGGCAATCAGCCCCAGCATTTT. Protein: CASSKGGYGNQPQHF.

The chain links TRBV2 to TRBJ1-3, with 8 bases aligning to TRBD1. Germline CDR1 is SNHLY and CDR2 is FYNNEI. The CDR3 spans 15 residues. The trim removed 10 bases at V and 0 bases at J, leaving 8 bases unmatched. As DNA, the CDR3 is TGTGCCACCATCCCTGGGACAGGCTCTGGAAACACCATATATTTT. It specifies CATIPGTGSGNTIYF.

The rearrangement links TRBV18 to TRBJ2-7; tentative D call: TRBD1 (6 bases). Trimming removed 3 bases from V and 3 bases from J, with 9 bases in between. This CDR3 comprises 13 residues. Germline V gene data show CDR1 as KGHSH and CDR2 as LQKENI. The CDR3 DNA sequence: TGTGCCAGCTCACCGGGGGCGGGCTACGAGCAGTACTTC. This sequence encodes CASSPGAGYEQYF.

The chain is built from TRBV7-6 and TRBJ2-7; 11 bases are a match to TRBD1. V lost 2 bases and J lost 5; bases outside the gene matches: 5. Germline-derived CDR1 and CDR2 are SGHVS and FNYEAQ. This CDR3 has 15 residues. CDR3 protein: CASSLSDRGQNEQYF. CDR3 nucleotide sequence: TGTGCCAGCAGCTTATCGGACAGGGGGCAAAACGAGCAGTACTTC.

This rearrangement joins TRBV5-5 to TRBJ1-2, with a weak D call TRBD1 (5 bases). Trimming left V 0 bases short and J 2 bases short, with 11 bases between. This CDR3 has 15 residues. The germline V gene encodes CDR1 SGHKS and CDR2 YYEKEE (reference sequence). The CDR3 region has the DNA TGTGCCAGCAGCTTGGATCGGACACCAAACTATGGCTACACCTTC. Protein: CASSLDRTPNYGYTF.

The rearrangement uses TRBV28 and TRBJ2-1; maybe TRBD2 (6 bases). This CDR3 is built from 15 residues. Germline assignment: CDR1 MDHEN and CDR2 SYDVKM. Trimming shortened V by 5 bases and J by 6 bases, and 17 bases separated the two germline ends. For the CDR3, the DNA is TGTGCCAGCAGTCTGAGCGGGCAAGGTTCCAATGAGCAGTTCTTC. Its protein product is CASSLSGQGSNEQFF.

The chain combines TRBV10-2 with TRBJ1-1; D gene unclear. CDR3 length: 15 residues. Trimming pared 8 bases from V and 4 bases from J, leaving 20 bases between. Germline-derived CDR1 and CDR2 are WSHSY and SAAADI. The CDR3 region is CASGPRSGGITEAFF. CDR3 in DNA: TGCGCCAGCGGTCCCCGTTCGGGAGGAATCACTGAAGCTTTCTTT.

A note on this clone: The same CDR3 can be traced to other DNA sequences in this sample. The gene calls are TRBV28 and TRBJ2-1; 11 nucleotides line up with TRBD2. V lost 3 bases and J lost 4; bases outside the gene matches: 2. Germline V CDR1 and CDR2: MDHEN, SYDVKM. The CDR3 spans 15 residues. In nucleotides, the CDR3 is TGTGCCAGCAGTTTGGGGACTAGCGGATACAATGAGCAGTTCTTC. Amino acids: CASSLGTSGYNEQFF.

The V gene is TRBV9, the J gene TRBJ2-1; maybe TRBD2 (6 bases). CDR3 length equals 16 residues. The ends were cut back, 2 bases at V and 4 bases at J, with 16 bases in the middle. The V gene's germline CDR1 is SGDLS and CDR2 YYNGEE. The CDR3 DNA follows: TGTGCCAGCAGCGTGCGGGGCAGGGCTACTTACAATGAGCAGTTCTTC. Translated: CASSVRGRATYNEQFF.

The CDR3 nucleotides are TGTGCCAGCAGCCCCCGGCGGGAACGCACAGATACGCAGTATTTT. Protein product: CASSPRRERTDTQYF. The chain joins TRBV9 to TRBJ2-3; possible D gene TRBD2, 6 bases. V lost 4 bases, J lost 1 base, and 13 bases lay in between. Germline CDR1 is SGDLS and CDR2 is YYNGEE. CDR3 length: 15 amino acids.

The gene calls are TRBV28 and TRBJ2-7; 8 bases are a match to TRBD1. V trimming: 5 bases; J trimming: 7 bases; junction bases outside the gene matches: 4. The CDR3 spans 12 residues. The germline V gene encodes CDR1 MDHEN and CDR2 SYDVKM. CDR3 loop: CASSGQGKEQYF. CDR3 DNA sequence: TGTGCCAGCAGTGGACAGGGCAAAGAGCAGTACTTC. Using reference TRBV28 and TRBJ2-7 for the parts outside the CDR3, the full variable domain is DVKVTQSSRYLVKRTGEKVFLECVQDMDHENMFWYRQDPGLGLRLIYFSYDVKMKEKGDIPEGYSVSREKKERFSLILESASTNQTSMYLCASSGQGKEQYFGPGTRLTVT.

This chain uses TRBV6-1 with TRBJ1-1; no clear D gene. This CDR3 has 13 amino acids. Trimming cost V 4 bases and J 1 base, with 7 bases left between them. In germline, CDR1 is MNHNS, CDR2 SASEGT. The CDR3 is CASSAHGNTEAFF. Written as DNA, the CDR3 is TGTGCCAGCAGTGCCCACGGGAACACTGAAGCTTTCTTT.

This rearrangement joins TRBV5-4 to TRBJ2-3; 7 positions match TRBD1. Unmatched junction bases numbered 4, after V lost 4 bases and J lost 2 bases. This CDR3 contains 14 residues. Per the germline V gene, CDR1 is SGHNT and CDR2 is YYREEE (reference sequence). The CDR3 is CASSKTGDTDTQYF. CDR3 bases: TGTGCCAGCAGCAAAACAGGGGACACAGATACGCAGTATTTT.

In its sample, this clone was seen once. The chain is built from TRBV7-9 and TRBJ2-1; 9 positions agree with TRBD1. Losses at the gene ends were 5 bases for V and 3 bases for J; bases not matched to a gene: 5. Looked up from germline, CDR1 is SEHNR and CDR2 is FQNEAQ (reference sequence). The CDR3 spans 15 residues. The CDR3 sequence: CASSMGTGRYNEQFF. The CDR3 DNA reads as TGTGCCAGCAGCATGGGGACAGGGCGCTACAATGAGCAGTTCTTC.

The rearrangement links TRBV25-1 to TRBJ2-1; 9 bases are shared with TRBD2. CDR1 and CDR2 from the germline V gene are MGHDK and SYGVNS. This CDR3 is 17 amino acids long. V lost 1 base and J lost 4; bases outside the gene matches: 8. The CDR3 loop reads CASSESRLADLYNEQFF. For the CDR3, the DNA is TGTGCCAGCAGTGAATCACGACTAGCGGATCTTTACAATGAGCAGTTCTTC.

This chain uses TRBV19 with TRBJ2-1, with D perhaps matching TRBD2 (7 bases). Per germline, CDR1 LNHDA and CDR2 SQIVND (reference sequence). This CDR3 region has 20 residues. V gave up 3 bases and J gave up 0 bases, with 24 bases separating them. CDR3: CASSMRGGGSTFASYNEQFF. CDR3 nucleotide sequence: TGTGCCAGTAGTATGCGCGGGGGCGGGAGCACCTTCGCCTCCTACAATGAGCAGTTCTTC.

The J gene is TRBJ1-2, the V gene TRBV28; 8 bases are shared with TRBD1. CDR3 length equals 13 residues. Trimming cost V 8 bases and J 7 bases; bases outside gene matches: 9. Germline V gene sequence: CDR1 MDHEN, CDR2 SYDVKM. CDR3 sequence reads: CASRLGTGLGYTF. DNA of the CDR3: TGTGCCAGCCGCCTAGGGACAGGACTTGGCTACACCTTC.

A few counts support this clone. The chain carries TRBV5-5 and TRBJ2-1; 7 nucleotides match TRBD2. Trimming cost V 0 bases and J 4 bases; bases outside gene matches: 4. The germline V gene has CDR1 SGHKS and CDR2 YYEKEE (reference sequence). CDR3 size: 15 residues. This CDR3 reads CASSLGGGPYNEQFF. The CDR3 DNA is TGTGCCAGCAGCTTGGGGGGAGGGCCGTACAATGAGCAGTTCTTC.

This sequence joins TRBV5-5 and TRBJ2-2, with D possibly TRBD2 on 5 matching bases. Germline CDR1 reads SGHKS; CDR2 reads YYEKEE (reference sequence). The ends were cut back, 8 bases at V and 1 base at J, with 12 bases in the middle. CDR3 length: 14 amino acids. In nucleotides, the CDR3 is TGTGCCAGTAATGAGGGATGGAACACCGGGGAGCTGTTTTTT. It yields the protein CASNEGWNTGELFF.